These T cell receptor beta chains were read from a single sample in a study of blood T cell repertoires in COVID-19. Method: immunoSEQ multiplex PCR; TCRdb's copy keeps in-frame clones and lacks some. The table includes some 390,000 clones, approximately 91% detected once. Sequencing was done on a sample of peripheral blood. The receptors stem from a woman in her forties with COVID-19, enrolled during active disease. The CDR3 runs from the conserved cysteine through the conserved F or W. The D gene is left open where the match is weak. Only some rows state a clone size, as once, few, many or a class for expanded clones.

V	J	size	D	CDR3	DNA
TRBV19	TRBJ1-1	.	.	CASSILTGNTEAFF	TGTGCCAGTAGTATCCTGACAGGGAACACTGAAGCTTTCTTT
TRBV28	TRBJ2-5	once	.	CASSLGPYQETQYF	TGTGCCAGCAGTCTGGGGCCGTACCAAGAGACCCAGTACTTC
TRBV10-3	TRBJ2-3	.	TRBD2	CAIRTSGTTTDTQYF	TGTGCCATCAGGACTAGCGGGACGACCACAGATACGCAGTATTTT
TRBV7-9	TRBJ2-5	.	.	CASSFSLSSRQIDGTQYF	TGTGCCAGCAGCTTTAGCCTCTCCAGTAGACAGATCGACGGGACCCAGTACTTC
TRBV6-2/TRBV6-3	TRBJ1-5	.	.	CASSPERVSNQPQHF	TGTGCCAGCAGCCCCGAGCGGGTTAGCAATCAGCCCCAGCATTTT
TRBV28	TRBJ1-1	few	.	CASSPSVGGNTEAFF	TGTGCCAGCAGTCCGTCGGTGGGGGGGAACACTGAAGCTTTCTTT
TRBV30	TRBJ1-5	.	TRBD1	CAWSDGDSQPQHF	TGTGCCTGGAGTGACGGGGACAGTCAGCCCCAGCATTTT
TRBV15	TRBJ2-3	.	.	CATSRGVQGTDTQYF	TGTGCCACCAGCAGAGGGGTCCAGGGCACAGATACGCAGTATTTT
TRBV30	TRBJ2-1	few	TRBD2	CAWSVSAGGPTEQFF	TGTGCCTGGAGTGTCTCAGCGGGAGGGCCGACTGAGCAGTTCTTC
TRBV28	TRBJ1-1	.	.	CASSFNWASGSTEAFF	TGTGCCAGCAGTTTTAATTGGGCCAGCGGGAGCACTGAAGCTTTCTTT
TRBV5-4	TRBJ1-1	.	TRBD1	CASSFDRVNTEAFF	TGTGCCAGCAGCTTTGACAGGGTGAACACTGAAGCTTTCTTT
TRBV19	TRBJ2-1	.	.	CASSILQSYNEQFF	TGTGCCAGTAGTATTTTACAGAGCTACAATGAGCAGTTCTTC
TRBV6-6	TRBJ1-2	.	.	CALTPGNYGYTF	TGTGCCCTCACCCCGGGGAACTATGGCTACACCTTC
TRBV6-5	TRBJ1-1	once	.	CATQVLTGLTEAFF	TGTGCCACCCAAGTCCTCACAGGGTTGACTGAAGCTTTCTTT
TRBV6-5	TRBJ1-2	.	.	CASSRDKNYGYTF	TGTGCCAGCAGCCGCGACAAGAACTATGGCTACACCTTC
TRBV19	TRBJ1-5	.	.	CASSISAGVQPQHF	TGTGCCAGTAGTATATCGGCAGGGGTTCAGCCCCAGCATTTT
TRBV19	TRBJ2-2	few	TRBD1	CASTPRQGAAAGELFF	TGTGCCAGTACCCCCCGACAGGGGGCCGCGGCCGGGGAGCTGTTTTTT
TRBV27	TRBJ2-1	.	TRBD2	CASSFVAGVDNEQFF	TGTGCCAGCAGTTTTGTCGCGGGAGTTGACAATGAGCAGTTCTTC
TRBV12-5	TRBJ2-7	.	.	CASGPPFTSYEQYF	TGTGCTAGTGGCCCTCCGTTCACATCCTACGAGCAGTACTTC
TRBV6-2/TRBV6-3	TRBJ2-5	.	TRBD2	CASSPGLGFVGTQYF	TGTGCCAGCAGTCCGGGACTAGGATTCGTCGGGACCCAGTACTTC
TRBV14	TRBJ2-3	.	TRBD2	CASSQPKTSGTTDTQYF	TGTGCCAGCAGCCAGCCCAAGACTAGCGGAACCACAGATACGCAGTATTTT
TRBV21-1	TRBJ1-3	.	.	CASSESDSTSGNTIYF	TGTGCCAGCAGCGAAAGCGACAGTACCTCTGGAAACACCATATATTTT
TRBV7-2	TRBJ1-2	.	.	CASTETAVHYGYTF	TGTGCCAGCACGGAGACAGCAGTTCACTATGGCTACACCTTC
TRBV6-5	TRBJ2-7	.	TRBD2	CASRKAGRSYEQYF	TGTGCCAGCAGGAAAGCGGGGCGCTCCTACGAGCAGTACTTC
TRBV9	TRBJ2-3	.	.	CASSVVGAYTDTQYF	TGTGCCAGCAGCGTAGTTGGAGCATACACAGATACGCAGTATTTT
TRBV2	TRBJ1-1	.	.	CASSTGLNTEAFF	TGTGCCAGCAGTACAGGGCTGAACACTGAAGCTTTCTTT
TRBV6-4	TRBJ2-3	many	TRBD2	CASSGAGETDTQYF	TGTGCCAGCAGTGGAGCGGGGGAAACAGATACGCAGTATTTT
TRBV6-5	TRBJ1-1	.	.	CASTRAGRYTEAFF	TGTGCCAGCACGAGGGCAGGCAGGTACACTGAAGCTTTCTTT
TRBV7-2	TRBJ1-6	.	.	CASSLVGNRQVASPLHF	TGTGCCAGCAGCTTAGTCGGTAACAGACAGGTAGCTTCACCCCTCCACTTT
TRBV18	TRBJ2-7	.	TRBD2	CASSRSSGGLSYEQYF	TGTGCCAGCTCACGGTCCAGCGGGGGCCTCTCCTACGAGCAGTACTTC
TRBV7-2	TRBJ1-1	.	.	CASSSPGAGGMNTEAFF	TGTGCCAGCAGCTCTCCAGGGGCGGGAGGAATGAACACTGAAGCTTTCTTT
TRBV2	TRBJ1-1	.	.	CASRKGRNTEGQGAEAFF	TGTGCCAGCAGAAAGGGGCGCAACACTGAGGGACAAGGGGCTGAAGCTTTCTTT
TRBV28	TRBJ2-5	.	TRBD2	CASSLVAGANQETQYF	TGTGCCAGCAGTTTGGTAGCGGGGGCCAACCAAGAGACCCAGTACTTC
TRBV11-2	TRBJ1-5	.	.	CASSDGRVSNQPQHF	TGTGCCAGCAGCGATGGGAGGGTTAGCAATCAGCCCCAGCATTTT
TRBV28	TRBJ1-2	.	TRBD1	CASSFYRGQGYTF	TGTGCCAGCAGTTTCTACAGGGGGCAAGGCTACACCTTC
TRBV16	TRBJ1-2	.	.	CASSQFTTYTF	TGTGCCAGCAGCCAATTTACTACCTACACCTTC
TRBV28	TRBJ1-5	once	TRBD1	CASSPDRDQPQHF	TGTGCCAGCAGTCCCGACAGGGATCAGCCCCAGCATTTT
TRBV18	TRBJ1-1	.	.	CASSPPARLGRLNTEAFF	TGTGCCAGCTCACCACCTGCTCGATTGGGGAGACTAAACACTGAAGCTTTCTTT
TRBV18	TRBJ1-4	.	.	CASSPSAGKLFF	TGTGCCAGCTCACCGTCCGCGGGAAAACTGTTTTTT
TRBV5-1	TRBJ1-1	few	.	CASSLGPSGMNTEAFF	TGCGCCAGCAGCTTGGGTCCCAGCGGGATGAACACTGAAGCTTTCTTT
TRBV6-6	TRBJ2-3	.	TRBD1	CASSPIEGAKSDTQYF	TGTGCCAGCAGCCCCATCGAGGGGGCGAAGTCAGATACGCAGTATTTT
TRBV29-1	TRBJ1-3	.	.	CSASSLQAGTIYF	TGCAGCGCCTCTTCCCTCCAGGCCGGCACCATATATTTT